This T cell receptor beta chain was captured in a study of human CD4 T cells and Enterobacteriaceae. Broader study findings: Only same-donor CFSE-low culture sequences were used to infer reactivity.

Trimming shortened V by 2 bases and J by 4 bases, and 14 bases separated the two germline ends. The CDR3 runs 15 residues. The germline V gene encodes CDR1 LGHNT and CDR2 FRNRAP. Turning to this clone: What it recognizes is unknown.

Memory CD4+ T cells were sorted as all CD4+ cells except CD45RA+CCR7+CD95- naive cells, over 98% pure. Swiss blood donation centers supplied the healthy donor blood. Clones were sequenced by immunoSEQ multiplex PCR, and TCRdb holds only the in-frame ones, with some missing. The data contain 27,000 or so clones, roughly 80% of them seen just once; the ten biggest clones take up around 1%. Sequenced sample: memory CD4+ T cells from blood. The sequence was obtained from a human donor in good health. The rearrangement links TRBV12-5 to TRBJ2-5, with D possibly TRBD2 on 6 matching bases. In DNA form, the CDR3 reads TGTGCTAGTGGTTTGCCCGGTGGGGGGAGAGAGACCCAGTACTTC. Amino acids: CASGLPGGGRETQYF.